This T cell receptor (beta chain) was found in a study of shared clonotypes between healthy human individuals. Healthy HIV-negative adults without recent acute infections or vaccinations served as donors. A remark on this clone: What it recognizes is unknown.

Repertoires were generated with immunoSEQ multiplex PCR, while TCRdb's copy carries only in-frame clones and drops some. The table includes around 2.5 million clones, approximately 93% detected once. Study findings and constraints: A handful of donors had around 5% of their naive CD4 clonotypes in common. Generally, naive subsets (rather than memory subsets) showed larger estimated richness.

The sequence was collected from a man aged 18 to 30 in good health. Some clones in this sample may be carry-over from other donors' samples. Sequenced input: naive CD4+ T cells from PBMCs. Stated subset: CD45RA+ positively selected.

The CDR3: CASSLSGTGGEQYF. The CDR3 nucleotides read TGTGCCAGCAGCTTATCCGGGACAGGGGGCGAGCAGTACTTC. This sequence joins TRBV7-2 and TRBJ2-7; 11 bases match TRBD1. Germline V gene sequence: CDR1 SGHTA, CDR2 FQGNSA. The J segment lost 6 bases and the V segment lost 2 bases, leaving 3 bases of the junction unmatched. The CDR3 contains 14 residues.